The clone carrying this T cell receptor (beta chain) was seen a handful of times. Its antigen is still unknown. This sample is drawn from a study of T cells in localized non-small cell lung cancer. Study-wide results and caveats: There were a median about 53 of the top 100 tumor clones appearing in adjacent lung. Sequencing, confined to only one tumor region, leaves heterogeneity possible.

Method: immunoSEQ multiplex PCR; TCRdb's copy keeps in-frame clones and lacks some. The sample includes 4,500 to 6,500 clones, about 50% of them seen just once. Sequencing used lymph node tissue, obtained before any cancer treatment. The clonotype was recovered from a male donor aged 60 or over with stage I squamous cell lung carcinoma.

CDR3 in DNA: TGTGCCAGCAGTTTAGGACAGTCGAACACTGAAGCTTTCTTT. Translation gives CASSLGQSNTEAFF. The J gene is TRBJ1-1, the V gene TRBV28; D may be TRBD1 (6 bases). V was clipped by 2 bases and J by 1 base, with 8 bases between them. Per germline, CDR1 MDHEN and CDR2 SYDVKM. The CDR3 has 14 residues.